Shown below are 22 T cell receptor beta chains from a single sample sequenced in a study of OX40 agonist ivuxolimab in advanced cancers. Only in-frame clones appear in the TCRdb table, and some are missing; sequencing was by immunoSEQ multiplex PCR. Here the sample spans roughly 70,000 clones, roughly 90% being singletons. Sequenced here: CD4+ or CD8+ T cells sorted from blood, sampled in a trial of the OX40 agonist ivuxolimab. The receptor source for this set is an adult with an advanced solid tumor such as melanoma, head and neck, liver or kidney cancer.

The gene calls are TRBV30 and TRBJ2-2, with TRBD2 matching 10 bases. This CDR3 contains 15 residues. The germline V gene encodes CDR1 GTSNPN and CDR2 SVGIG (reference sequence). The trim removed 2 bases at V and 4 bases at J, leaving 4 bases unmatched. The CDR3 nucleotides are TGTGCCTGGAGTCCTAGCGGGAGCTTCACCGGGGAGCTGTTTTTT. This translates into CAWSPSGSFTGELFF.

The J gene is TRBJ2-3, the V gene TRBV4-3; TRBD1 matches at 8 bases. V dropped 1 base and J dropped 1; count of bases not matched to a gene: 10. Germline CDR1 and CDR2: LGHNA and YSLEER. This CDR3 comprises 18 residues. Here the CDR3 reads CASSQAKTGQGGTDTQYF. As DNA, the CDR3 is TGCGCCAGCAGCCAAGCTAAAACTGGACAGGGAGGCACAGATACGCAGTATTTT.

This sequence joins TRBV7-9 and TRBJ1-6; TRBD1 is a possible D gene (5 bases). V was trimmed by 5 bases and J by 9 bases, leaving 14 bases between them. Germline CDR1 SEHNR, CDR2 FQNEAQ (reference sequence). The CDR3 is 14 residues long. The CDR3 DNA sequence: TGTGCCAGCAGCCCGACAGAAAATACTTCACCCCTCCACTTT. Its translation is CASSPTENTSPLHF.

The V call is TRBV2, the J call TRBJ1-3; no definite D call. Deletions cut 4 bases from V and 3 bases from J, with 10 bases between. The germline CDR1 and CDR2 sequences are SNHLY and FYNNEI. The CDR3 sequence is 14 residues long. The DNA for the CDR3 is TGTGCCAGCAGTGGGACGGGGAATGGAAACACCATATATTTT. It yields the protein CASSGTGNGNTIYF.

The J gene is TRBJ2-4, the V gene TRBV4-1, with 9 bases identical to TRBD1. Germline CDR1 reads MGHRA; CDR2 reads YSYEKL. The CDR3 consists of 21 residues. Unmatched junction bases numbered 16, after V lost 0 bases and J lost 1 base. CDR3 nucleotide sequence: TGCGCCAGCAGCCAAGACTATTCGGGGACAGGGACATTTGGGGCCAAAAACATTCAGTACTTC. This sequence encodes CASSQDYSGTGTFGAKNIQYF.

The V and J genes are TRBV30 and TRBJ2-5; the D is unclear. This CDR3 is built from 12 residues. Trimming removed 0 bases from V and 5 bases from J, with 7 bases in between. Looked up from germline, CDR1 is GTSNPN and CDR2 is SVGIG (reference sequence). CDR3 DNA: TGTGCCTGGAGTGTAATGAGGGAGACCCAGTACTTC. Translating it yields CAWSVMRETQYF.

The chain joins TRBV5-1 to TRBJ2-1; D may be TRBD2 (6 bases). Trimming left V 3 bases short and J 2 bases short, with 18 bases between. Germline CDR1 reads SGHRS; CDR2 reads YFSETQ. This CDR3 has 17 amino acids. CDR3 in DNA: TGCGCCAGCAGCTCTGGGGGGAACTTTCGCGCCTACAATGAGCAGTTCTTC. Translated: CASSSGGNFRAYNEQFF.

V usage is TRBV15 and J usage is TRBJ1-2; no reliable D call. The V end lost 4 bases, the J end lost 4 bases, and 7 bases lay between the germline ends. Germline-derived CDR1 and CDR2 are LNHNV and YYDKDF (reference sequence). The CDR3 runs to 12 residues. In nucleotides, the CDR3 is TGTGCCACCAGCATTCGGGGCTATGGCTACACCTTC. This sequence encodes CATSIRGYGYTF.

This chain uses TRBV14 with TRBJ1-2; D perhaps matches TRBD1 (6 bases). Trimming took off 5 bases at V and 1 base at J, with 20 bases between the two ends. The V gene's germline CDR1 is SGHDN and CDR2 FVKESK. This CDR3 region has 17 residues. This CDR3 is CASSKDSYTLFNYGYTF. DNA of the CDR3: TGTGCCAGCAGCAAGGACAGTTATACCCTGTTTAACTATGGCTACACCTTC. The whole variable domain, filled in from reference TRBV14 and TRBJ1-2, reads EAGVTQFPSHSVIEKGQTVTLRCDPISGHDNLYWYRRVMGKEIKFLLHFVKESKQDESGMPNNRFLAERTGGTYSTLKVQPAELEDSGVYFCASSKDSYTLFNYGYTFGSGTRLTVV.

This chain links TRBV2 with TRBJ1-5; D is perhaps TRBD1 (6 bases). CDR1 is SNHLY and CDR2 is FYNNEI in the germline V gene. The CDR3 loop spans 15 amino acids. The V end lost 3 bases, the J end lost 2 bases, and 11 bases lay between the germline ends. The CDR3: CASSEGRGGNQPQHF. The DNA of the CDR3 is TGTGCCAGCAGTGAGGGCAGGGGCGGCAATCAGCCCCAGCATTTT.

The chain employs TRBV5-5 and TRBJ2-7, with 11 bases lining up with TRBD2. The V gene end was trimmed by 4 bases and the J gene end by 6 bases; junction bases not matched to a gene: 6. Germline V gives CDR1 SGHKS, CDR2 YYEKEE (reference sequence). The CDR3 is 14 residues long. The CDR3 bases are TGTGCCAGCAGCACTCTAGCGGGAGGTAGCGAGCAGTACTTC. It specifies CASSTLAGGSEQYF.

The V and J genes are TRBV6-1 and TRBJ1-2, with no clear D. In germline, CDR1 is MNHNS, CDR2 SASEGT. The CDR3 is made up of 15 amino acids. Trimming shortened V by 5 bases and J by 2 bases, and 15 bases separated the two germline ends. DNA of the CDR3: TGTGCCAGCAGTCCAACATCCCTAGACAACTATGGCTACACCTTC. Residues: CASSPTSLDNYGYTF.

J is TRBJ1-5 and V is TRBV30; perhaps TRBD1 as D (5 bases). Trimming took off 5 bases at V and 4 bases at J, with 21 bases between the two ends. Germline lookup yields CDR1 GTSNPN and CDR2 SVGIG (reference sequence). The CDR3 is 16 residues long. CDR3 bases: TGTGCCTGGGCCGATCCTAGGGGACCGCTAAATCAGCCCCAGCATTTT. This codes for CAWADPRGPLNQPQHF.

This clone is judged medium-sized. V is TRBV14 and J is TRBJ2-3, with D possibly called TRBD1 or TRBD2 (5 bases each). The length of the CDR3 is 17 residues. Germline CDR1 is SGHDN and CDR2 is FVKESK. V shed 4 bases and J shed 0 bases, with 17 bases lying between them. CDR3 in DNA: TGTGCCAGCAGCCGATATACAGGATGGGACAGCACAGATACGCAGTATTTT. It is translated as CASSRYTGWDSTDTQYF.

The chain carries TRBV20-1 and TRBJ2-5; D possibly corresponds to TRBD2 (5 bases). V gave up 6 bases and J gave up 5 bases, with 10 bases separating them. This CDR3 is built from 11 residues. The germline CDR1 and CDR2 sequences are DFQATT and SNEGSKA (reference sequence). Here the CDR3 reads CSAQTGETQYF. As DNA, the CDR3 is TGCAGTGCCCAGACGGGGGAGACCCAGTACTTC.

This clone has a single count. V and J are TRBV5-8 and TRBJ2-1; TRBD2 agrees at 13 bases. Germline V CDR1 and CDR2: SGHTS, YDEGEE. J gave up 4 bases and V 1 base, and 11 bases lay outside the gene matches. The CDR3 is made up of 19 amino acids. The CDR3 loop is CASSLKTGTSGMFYNEQFF. The CDR3 nucleotides are TGTGCCAGCAGCTTGAAAACCGGGACTAGCGGGATGTTTTACAATGAGCAGTTCTTC.

This clone appeared once. The chain links TRBV18 to TRBJ1-2; possibly TRBD1 for D (6 bases). Germline-derived CDR1 and CDR2 are KGHSH and LQKENI. This CDR3 is 18 amino acids long. The V end lost 4 bases, the J end lost 0 bases, and 21 bases lay between the germline ends. The CDR3 nucleotides are TGTGCCAGCTCACTGTCAGAGGGGGGCCCCACAACTAACTATGGCTACACCTTC. Translating gives CASSLSEGGPTTNYGYTF.

The chain joins TRBV5-6 to TRBJ2-3; D call uncertain. The V and J ends lost 4 bases and 2 bases respectively, with 8 bases between them. The CDR3 extends over 13 amino acids. Germline V CDR1 and CDR2: SGHDT, YYEEEE. The CDR3 is CASSLYITDTQYF. The CDR3 DNA follows: TGTGCCAGCAGCCTCTATATCACAGATACGCAGTATTTT.

This clone showed up just once. This chain uses TRBV11-3 with TRBJ2-1, with 11 nucleotides matching TRBD1. The CDR3 length is 15 residues. Germline V gene sequence: CDR1 SGHNT, CDR2 YENEEA. V shed 5 bases, J shed 4 bases, and the junction held 4 bases outside the gene matches. Here the CDR3 DNA reads TGTGCCAGCAGCCACGGGACAGGGGGGTACAATGAGCAGTTCTTC. This translates into CASSHGTGGYNEQFF.

The J gene is TRBJ2-6, the V gene TRBV28; 12 bases are shared with TRBD1. Losses at the gene ends were 4 bases for V and 2 bases for J; bases not matched to a gene: 9. This CDR3 has 19 amino acids. Germline loops: CDR1 MDHEN, CDR2 SYDVKM. The CDR3 here is CASSYPGTGGEAGANVLTF. The DNA for the CDR3 is TGTGCCAGCAGTTACCCCGGGACAGGGGGCGAGGCTGGGGCCAACGTCCTGACTTTC.

This sequence joins TRBV25-1 and TRBJ1-1; D may be TRBD1 (6 bases). Germline CDR1 reads MGHDK; CDR2 reads SYGVNS. This CDR3 spans 15 amino acids. Trimming took off 7 bases at V and 1 base at J, with 16 bases between the two ends. CDR3 coding DNA: TGTGCCAGCACCGGGGGCTCCGCGCGGAACACTGAAGCTTTCTTT. Protein: CASTGGSARNTEAFF.

The chain recombines TRBV7-9 with TRBJ2-3; TRBD2 aligns across 9 bases. CDR1 and CDR2 from the germline V gene are SEHNR and FQNEAQ (reference sequence). The CDR3 totals 18 residues. The ends lost 1 base at V and 5 bases at J; junction bases unmatched: 13. CDR3 coding DNA: TGTGCCAGCAGCTTAGGGGCCTCGGGCGGGAGGGCCGGAGATACGCAGTATTTT. Protein sequence: CASSLGASGGRAGDTQYF.